A selection of T cell receptor beta chains follows, all from one sample in a study of cytomegalovirus exposure and HLA in healthy donors. TCRdb's copy holds only in-frame clones and misses some; the assay was immunoSEQ multiplex PCR. The profile shows under 200,000 clones, around 79% of them singletons. Sequenced sample: PBMCs. Every receptor here comes from a woman in her forties or fifties in good health and CMV-seronegative. The CDR3 runs from the conserved cysteine through the conserved F or W. D genes are given only for firm matches.

D gene	V gene	J gene	CDR3 DNA	CDR3 protein
TRBD1	TRBV9	TRBJ2-7	TGTGCCAGCAGATGGGGACAGGGATCCTACGAGCAGTACTTC	CASRWGQGSYEQYF
TRBD1	TRBV5-4	TRBJ2-7	TGTGCCAGCAGCTTAGGACAGGGGGTAGTCTACGAGCAGTACTTC	CASSLGQGVVYEQYF
.	TRBV6-6	TRBJ1-2	TGTGCCAGCAAGTTAACCCGGGACAAGTATGGCTACACCTTC	CASKLTRDKYGYTF
.	TRBV28	TRBJ1-5	TGTGCCAGCAGGGGGACACCCAGCAATCAGCCCCAGCATTTT	CASRGTPSNQPQHF
.	TRBV30	TRBJ1-1	TGTGCCTGGAATCCATGGGGGCGCGGTGAAGCTTTCTTT	CAWNPWGRGEAFF
TRBD2	TRBV5-1	TRBJ2-7	TGCGCCAGCAGCTTGGGAGCGGGAGGGCCCTACGAGCAGTACTTC	CASSLGAGGPYEQYF
.	TRBV21-1	TRBJ2-1	TGTGCCAGCAGCAAATGGGCGGGGGAGTTCATGGTTAATGAGCAGTTCTTC	CASSKWAGEFMVNEQFF
.	TRBV5-1	TRBJ2-2	TGCGCCAGCATTGACGGGAGCGACACCGGGGAGCTGTTTTTT	CASIDGSDTGELFF
TRBD2	TRBV11-3	TRBJ2-3	TGTGCCAGCAGCATGGGGGGTCGGAGCGGGGGATCCTGTGGCACAGATACGCAGTATTTT	CASSMGGRSGGSCGTDTQYF
.	TRBV5-8	TRBJ2-7	TGTGCCAGCAGCTTGGCTAACGAGCAGTACTTC	CASSLANEQYF
.	TRBV12-5	TRBJ1-1	TGTGCTAGTGGTCTTCGAGAAAACACTGAAGCTTTCTTT	CASGLRENTEAFF
TRBD2	TRBV7-2	TRBJ2-5	TGTGCCAGCAGCAATAGCGGGTTTGAGACCCAGTACTTC	CASSNSGFETQYF
.	TRBV23-1	TRBJ2-3	TGCGCCAGCAGTCAGGGGCCCTCGACTAGTCCTGGCGGCACAGATACGCAGTATTTT	CASSQGPSTSPGGTDTQYF
.	TRBV9	TRBJ1-4	TGTGCCAGCAGCGTAGATTTGGGTGTCGCAGGCCCGGATAATGAAAAACTGTTTTTT	CASSVDLGVAGPDNEKLFF